This T cell receptor (beta chain) is from a study of blood T cell repertoires in COVID-19. Original handling: Nucleated cell counts were estimated from reference gene primer amplification. Profiling relied on immunoSEQ multiplex PCR, and the TCRdb table lists in-frame clones only, not all of them. V, J and clone size are taken as reported in that table, and D and trimming were inferred from the DNA itself. Among 57,000 or so clones, around four fifths were seen once, and the ten largest hold about 5.3%. CDR1 SEHNR and CDR2 FQNEAQ come from the germline V gene (reference sequence). The CDR3 is 14 amino acids. V shed 3 bases and J shed 0 bases, with 5 bases lying between them. Details on this clone: The same CDR3 also results from other DNA sequences found in this sample.

The chain links TRBV7-9 to TRBJ2-2, with D hard to call. The receptor was isolated from a man between 65 and 85 years old with acute or convalescent COVID-19. Material for sequencing was peripheral blood. In DNA, the CDR3 is TGTGCCAGCAGCTTCGGTGCGAACACCGGGGAGCTGTTTTTT. It encodes CASSFGANTGELFF.